These T cell receptor beta chains were read from a single sample in a study of cytomegalovirus exposure and HLA in healthy donors. Clones were read by immunoSEQ multiplex PCR, and TCRdb kept only the in-frame ones, dropping some. Of about 140,000 clones detected, about three quarters appear once; the ten largest clones hold around 9.3%. Material: PBMCs. The source of these receptors is a man between 25 and 39 years old in good health and CMV-seropositive. Both conserved end residues are part of each CDR3. The D gene is left open where the match is weak.

TRBD2	TRBV14	NA	CASSLGAGVYEQYF
NA	TRBV11-1	TRBJ2-5	CASSLGQGVHETQYF
TRBD1	TRBV19	TRBJ1-2	CASSILTGTGGYGYTF
NA	TRBV18	TRBJ1-1	CASSPMTETRDTEAFF
NA	TRBV18	TRBJ2-5	CASSRHWAGNQRETQYF
TRBD2	TRBV11-2	TRBJ2-3	CASSFPTSGGSTDTQYF
NA	TRBV6-6	TRBJ2-1	CASSSIPQARYNEQFF
TRBD1	TRBV6-6	TRBJ1-5	CASSSAGTGNQPQHF
TRBD2	TRBV6-1	NA	CATVSGSYNEQYF
TRBD2	TRBV5-1	TRBJ2-7	CASSLEPTSGIYEQYF
NA	TRBV11-2	NA	CASSPGQYEQYF
NA	TRBV6-5	TRBJ2-1	CASNGQAVNEQFF
TRBD1	TRBV25-1	TRBJ2-5	CASRGTDQETQYF
NA	TRBV29-1	TRBJ1-3	CSVEGLGNTIYF
NA	TRBV27	TRBJ2-7	CASSSHSYEQYF
NA	TRBV9	TRBJ1-1	CASTGGAKNTEAFF
TRBD2	TRBV27	TRBJ2-7	CASSLGGESYEQYF
NA	TRBV5-6	TRBJ2-7	CASSVEFSVLSYEQYF
NA	TRBV19	TRBJ2-5	CASRRQGLHQGTQYF
TRBD1	TRBV9	TRBJ2-3	CASSVHIGQGLTDTQYF
NA	TRBV28	TRBJ2-7	CASSFSLGTGAYEQYF
NA	TRBV6-1	TRBJ1-5	CATTLGGQGQPQHF
TRBD1	TRBV29-1	TRBJ1-2	CSVGTMGQAYYGYTF
TRBD2	TRBV10-1	TRBJ2-1	CASSAGLAYNEQFF
TRBD1	TRBV10-2	TRBJ1-5	CASSRTGGNQPQHF
TRBD1	TRBV5-5	TRBJ2-5	CASSRGDRNQETQYF
NA	TRBV9	TRBJ2-3	CASSDSGATTDTQYF
TRBD2	TRBV5-1	TRBJ2-1	CASSFPRGRLTYNEQFF
NA	TRBV10-3	TRBJ2-7	CAINSGSYYEQYF
TRBD1	TRBV2	TRBJ2-5	CASRPTGGETQYF
NA	TRBV18	TRBJ1-4	CASSPRDWANEKLFF
TRBD2	TRBV7-9	TRBJ2-1	CASSRHGGSAHEQFF
NA	TRBV9	TRBJ2-7	CASSTAGGSYEQYF
NA	TRBV6-5	TRBJ2-1	CASSLEAYNEQFF
TRBD1	TRBV2	TRBJ2-7	CASTPDRGRCEQYF
NA	TRBV13	TRBJ2-7	CASSVGGGPEYEQYF
NA	TRBV5-4	TRBJ2-7	CASSQVKDSTYEQYF
NA	TRBV29-1	TRBJ1-2	CSVPRANYGYTF
TRBD2	TRBV6-1	TRBJ2-5	CASSELAGEQETQYF
NA	TRBV30	TRBJ1-1	CAWSQQRNTEAFF
NA	TRBV6-5	TRBJ2-3	CASRGLSDTQYF